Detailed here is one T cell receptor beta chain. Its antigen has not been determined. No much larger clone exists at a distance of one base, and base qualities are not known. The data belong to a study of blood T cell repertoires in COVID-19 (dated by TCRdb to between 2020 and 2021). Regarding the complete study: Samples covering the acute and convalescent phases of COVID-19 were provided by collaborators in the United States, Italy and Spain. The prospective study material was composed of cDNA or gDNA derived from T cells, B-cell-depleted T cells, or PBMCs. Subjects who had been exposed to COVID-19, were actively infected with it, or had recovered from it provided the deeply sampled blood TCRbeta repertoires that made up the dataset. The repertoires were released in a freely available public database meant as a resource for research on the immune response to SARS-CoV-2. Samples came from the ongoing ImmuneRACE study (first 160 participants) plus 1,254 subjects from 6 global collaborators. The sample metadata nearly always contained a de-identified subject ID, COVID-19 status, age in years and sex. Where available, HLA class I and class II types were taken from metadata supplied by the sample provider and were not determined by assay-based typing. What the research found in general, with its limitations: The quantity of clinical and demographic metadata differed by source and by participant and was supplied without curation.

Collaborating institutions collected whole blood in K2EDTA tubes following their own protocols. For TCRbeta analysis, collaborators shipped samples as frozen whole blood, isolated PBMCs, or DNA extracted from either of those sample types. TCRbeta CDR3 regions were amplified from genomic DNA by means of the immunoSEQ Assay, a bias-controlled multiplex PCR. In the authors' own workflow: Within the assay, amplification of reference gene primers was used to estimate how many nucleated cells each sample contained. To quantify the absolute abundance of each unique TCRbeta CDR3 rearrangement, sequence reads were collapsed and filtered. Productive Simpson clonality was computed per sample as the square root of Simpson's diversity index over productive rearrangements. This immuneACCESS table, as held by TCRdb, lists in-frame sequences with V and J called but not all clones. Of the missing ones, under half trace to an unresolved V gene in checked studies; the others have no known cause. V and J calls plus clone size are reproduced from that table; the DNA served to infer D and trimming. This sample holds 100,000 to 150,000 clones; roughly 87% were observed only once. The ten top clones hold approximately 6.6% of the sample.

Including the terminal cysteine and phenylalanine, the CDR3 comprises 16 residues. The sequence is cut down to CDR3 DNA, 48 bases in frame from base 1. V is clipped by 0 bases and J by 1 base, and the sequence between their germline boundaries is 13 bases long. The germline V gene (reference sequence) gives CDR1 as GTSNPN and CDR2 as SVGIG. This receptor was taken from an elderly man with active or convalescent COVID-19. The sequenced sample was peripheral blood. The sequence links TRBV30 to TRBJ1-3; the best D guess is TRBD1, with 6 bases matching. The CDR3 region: CAWSVTGWRSGNTIYF. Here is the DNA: TGTGCCTGGAGTGTCACAGGGTGGAGGTCTGGAAACACCATATATTTT. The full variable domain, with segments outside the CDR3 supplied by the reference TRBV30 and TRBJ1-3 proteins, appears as SQTIHQWPATLVQPVGSPLSLECTVEGTSNPNLYWYRQAAGRGLQLLFYSVGIGQISSEVPQNLSASRPQDRQFILSSKKLLLSDSGFYLCAWSVTGWRSGNTIYFGEGSWLTVV.